The clone carrying this TCR beta chain was seen more than once but under ten times. The antigen is not known. The CDR3 runs to 13 residues. Germline V CDR1 and CDR2: MNHEY, SVGAGI. V shed 7 bases and J shed 8 bases, with 17 bases lying between them. This sample was included in a study of cytomegalovirus exposure and HLA in healthy donors. Use of 60 Vbeta and 13 Jbeta primers characterized the PCR. The table came from immunoSEQ multiplex PCR; TCRdb's copy has only in-frame clones and leaves some out. The sample records about 93,000 clones, about four fifths being singletons. Overall study findings and caveats: For cytomegalovirus status, the classifier reportedly gave diagnoses with high specificity and sensitivity.

This sequence originates from a man aged 25 to 45 in good health and CMV-seronegative. The chain couples TRBV6-5 to TRBJ1-1, with D perhaps matching TRBD1 (5 bases). The material sequenced was PBMCs. CDR3 sequence (DNA): TGTGCCAGCACTCTGCGATTCGGGGGAGAAGCTTTCTTT. This sequence encodes CASTLRFGGEAFF.